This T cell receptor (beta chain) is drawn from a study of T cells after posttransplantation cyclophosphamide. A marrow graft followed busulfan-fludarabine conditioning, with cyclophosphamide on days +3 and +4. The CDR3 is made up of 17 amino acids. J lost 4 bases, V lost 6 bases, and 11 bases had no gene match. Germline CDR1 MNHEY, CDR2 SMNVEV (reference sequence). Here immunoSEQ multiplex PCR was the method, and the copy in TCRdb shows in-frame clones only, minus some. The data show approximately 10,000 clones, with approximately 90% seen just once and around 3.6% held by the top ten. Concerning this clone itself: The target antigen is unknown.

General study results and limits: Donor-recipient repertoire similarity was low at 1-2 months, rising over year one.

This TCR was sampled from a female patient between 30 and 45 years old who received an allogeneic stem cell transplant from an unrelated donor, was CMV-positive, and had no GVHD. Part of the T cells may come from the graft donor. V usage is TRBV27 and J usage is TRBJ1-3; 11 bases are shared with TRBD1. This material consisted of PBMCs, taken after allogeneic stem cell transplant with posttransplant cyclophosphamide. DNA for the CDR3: TGTGCCAGCAGCACCCAGGACAGGGGGCGCGAAGGAAACACCATATATTTT. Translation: CASSTQDRGREGNTIYF.